This paragraph covers one T cell receptor beta chain sequence. This clonotype occurred a few times. Its specific antigen is unknown. Base qualities are not at hand, and no much larger clone is one base apart. The library was obtained by multiplex PCR. The instrument given in TCRdb is Illumina HiSeq 4000. iRepertoire HTBI primers and Arm-PCR amplification of CDR3 regions were used to construct TCR beta libraries. PCR products were gel purified before sequencing. Per the source publication's procedure: Gene usage analysis of CDR3 amino acid clonotypes relied on the roughly 60 TRBV and 14 TRBJ segments identified across samples. Filtered high-quality paired reads were merged into contigs using COPE and FqMerger. Contigs were aligned with BLAST to IMGT TRBV, TRBD and TRBJ reference genes, and CDR3 was defined per IMGT. Clonotypes above 0.1% frequency were classified as highly expanded clones. Repertoire diversity was measured by Shannon entropy, and V-J evenness by the Gini coefficient. Clonotypes shared by more than one individual were considered public. TCRdb reran the public reads through fastp at Q25 and MiXCR, keeping productive beta chains. Rows are unified per CDR3 protein, each entry keeping the most common DNA and genes. The V and J calls reflect TCRdb's pipeline rather than the authors' work. The sample yields over 300,000 distinct CDR3 sequences; around a fifth were counted once. The ten largest clonotypes hold approximately 31% of the sample.

From V the trimming removes 5 bases and from J it removes 4 bases, while the gene matches leave 7 bases of the junction unaccounted for. The CDR3 has 15 amino acids, counting the end cysteine and phenylalanine. Only the CDR3 portion is preserved as DNA: 45 bases, with reading frame beginning at the first base. CDR1 and CDR2 are read off the germline V gene (reference sequence) as SEHNR and FQNEAQ. The record originates from a study of regulatory T cells in long-lasting Graves disease (dated by TCRdb to the early 2020s). Regarding the study in general: To count as having persistent Graves' disease, a patient had to have received antithyroid drug treatment for over 5 years with TSH receptor autoantibodies remaining persistently positive. The study was conducted in China and was registered as a clinical trial. A total of around 35 samples were covered by TCR sequencing, comprising about 13 persistent and about 20 newly diagnosed Graves' disease patients. This study used TCR sequencing and RNA sequencing of peripheral blood to compare persistent Graves' disease patients against newly diagnosed Graves' disease patients. Persistent Graves' disease patients in the clinical cohort had taken antithyroid drugs for 9 to 11 years on average. What the work shows at the level of the full study, not this receptor alone: As a limitation, the authors acknowledged that the small sample size may reduce accuracy. More public clonotypes were shared among persistent patients (about 2,800) than among newly diagnosed patients (more than 950). TRBV28, TRBJ1-2 and TRBJ2-5 were preferentially used in persistent disease, while TRBV20-1 and TRBJ2-1 were favored in newly diagnosed disease. Sequencing and analysis were limited to the TCR beta chain. Compared with newly diagnosed patients, persistent Graves' disease patients had lower TCR Shannon entropy and fewer highly expanded clones, which suggests clonal expansion. Peripheral blood alone was examined, since thyroid tissue, which constituted the primary lesion, could not be accessed.

The sample's time point label, decoded: persistent/refractory GD, antithyroid drugs over 5 years with positive TRAb. For both TCR sequencing and RNA sequencing, RNA was extracted from PBMCs using TRIzol. The diagnosis of Graves' disease followed American Thyroid Association guidelines. Patients for the study were recruited at an endocrinology department in Xi'an, China. Each patient gave 7.5 to 10 milliliters of peripheral blood, collected in an EDTA anticoagulant tube. Ficoll Paque Plus density gradient separation was used to isolate PBMCs, and no further T cell sorting was done. An Agilent 2100 Bioanalyzer and agarose gel were used to check RNA quality, while a NanoDrop 2000 measured RNA concentration.

The sample consisted of peripheral blood mononuclear cells (PBMCs), taken when the disease was refractory, from a patient treated with antithyroid drugs. The clonotype originates from a female donor with Graves disease. The receptor chain draws on TRBV7-9 and TRBJ1-4; 7 nucleotides in the junction match TRBD1. The CDR3 loop reads CASSRTTGHNEKLFF. Read as DNA, the sequence is TGTGCCAGCAGCCGAACGACAGGGCATAATGAAAAACTGTTTTTT. The reference TRBV7-9 and TRBJ1-4 proteins fill in what lies around the CDR3, so the full variable domain reads DTGVSQNPRHKITKRGQNVTFRCDPISEHNRLYWYRQTLGQGPEFLTYFQNEAQLEKSRLLSDRFSAERPKGSFSTLEIQRTEQGDSAMYLCASSRTTGHNEKLFFGSGTQLSVL.